This TCR beta chain was sequenced during a study of chemoradiotherapy in HPV16-positive cancers. General study points: HPV-responsive T-cell expansion during chemoradiotherapy was linked to improved recurrence-free survival in HPV16-positive patients. Only a couple of HPV16-positive patients supplied the functional HPV-specificity definition.

Repeated repertoire sampling spanned the course of chemoradiotherapy. To note about this clone: Its antigen is undetermined.

Measured with immunoSEQ multiplex PCR; TCRdb has only the in-frame clones, and not every one. Of roughly 8,800 clones listed, roughly 70% are singletons. The germline V gene has CDR1 SGHDT and CDR2 YYEEEE. The CDR3 is 17 residues long. Trimming stripped 1 base from V and 5 bases from J, with 21 bases between. This sequence was found in a human donor with HPV-associated anogenital cancer. The V and J genes are TRBV5-6 and TRBJ2-5; the D gene is possibly TRBD2 (6 bases). This material consisted of tumor tissue, taken from a patient who underwent chemoradiotherapy. CDR3 nucleotide sequence: TGTGCCAGCAGCTTGTGGCGGGGCGCAGTTATTAGTGAGACCCAGTACTTC. Protein: CASSLWRGAVISETQYF.